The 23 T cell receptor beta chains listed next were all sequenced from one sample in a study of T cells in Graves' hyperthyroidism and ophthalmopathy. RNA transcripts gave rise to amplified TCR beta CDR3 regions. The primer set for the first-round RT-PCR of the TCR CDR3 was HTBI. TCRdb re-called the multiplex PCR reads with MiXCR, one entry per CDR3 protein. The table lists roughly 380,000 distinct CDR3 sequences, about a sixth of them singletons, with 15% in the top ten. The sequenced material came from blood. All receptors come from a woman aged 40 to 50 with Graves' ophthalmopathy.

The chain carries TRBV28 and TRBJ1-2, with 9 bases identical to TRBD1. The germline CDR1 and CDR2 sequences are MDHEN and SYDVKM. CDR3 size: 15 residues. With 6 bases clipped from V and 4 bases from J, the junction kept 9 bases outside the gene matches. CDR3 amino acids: CASRGTGLLGYGYTF. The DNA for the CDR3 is TGTGCCAGCAGGGGGACAGGGCTTCTGGGCTATGGCTACACCTTC.

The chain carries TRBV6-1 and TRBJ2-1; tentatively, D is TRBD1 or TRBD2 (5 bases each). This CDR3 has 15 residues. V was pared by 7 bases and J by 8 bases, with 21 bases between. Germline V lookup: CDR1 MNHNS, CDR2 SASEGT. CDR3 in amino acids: CASTKTPGLGDEQFF. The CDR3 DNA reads TGTGCCAGCACTAAAACCCCGGGGCTGGGAGATGAGCAGTTCTTC.

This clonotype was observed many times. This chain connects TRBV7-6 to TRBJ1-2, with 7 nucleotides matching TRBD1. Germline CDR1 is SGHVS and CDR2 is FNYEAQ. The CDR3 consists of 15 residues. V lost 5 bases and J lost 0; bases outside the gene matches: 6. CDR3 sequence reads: CASSLTGEANYGYTF. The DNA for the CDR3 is TGTGCCAGCAGCCTCACAGGGGAAGCTAACTATGGCTACACCTTC.

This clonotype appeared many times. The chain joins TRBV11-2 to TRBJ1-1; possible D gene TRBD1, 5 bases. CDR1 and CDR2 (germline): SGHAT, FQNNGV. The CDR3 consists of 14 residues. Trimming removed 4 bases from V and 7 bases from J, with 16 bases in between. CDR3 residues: CASSSLKGAGEAFF. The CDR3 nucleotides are TGTGCCAGCAGCTCCCTTAAAGGGGCCGGTGAAGCTTTCTTT.

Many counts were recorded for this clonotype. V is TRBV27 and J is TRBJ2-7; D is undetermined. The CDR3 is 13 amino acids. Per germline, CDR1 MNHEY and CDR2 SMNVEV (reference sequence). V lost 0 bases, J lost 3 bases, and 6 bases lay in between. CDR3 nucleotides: TGTGCCAGCAGTTTATCTGAGGTCTACGAGCAGTACTTC. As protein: CASSLSEVYEQYF.

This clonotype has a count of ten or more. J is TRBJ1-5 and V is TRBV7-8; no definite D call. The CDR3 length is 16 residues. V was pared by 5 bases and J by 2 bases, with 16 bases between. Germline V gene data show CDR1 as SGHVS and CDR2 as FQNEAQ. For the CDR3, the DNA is TGTGCCAGCAGCCCCCACCACGGCCTGGGCAATCAGCCCCAGCATTTT. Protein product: CASSPHHGLGNQPQHF.

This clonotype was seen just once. The DNA for the CDR3 is TGTGCCTGGAGTAGAGGACAGAACACTGAAGCTTTCTTT. Translation: CAWSRGQNTEAFF. J is TRBJ1-1 and V is TRBV30, with a weak D call TRBD1 (5 bases). The CDR3 is 13 residues long. V was trimmed by 2 bases and J by 1 base, leaving 8 bases between them. CDR1 is GTSNPN, CDR2 SVGIG, per germline (reference sequence).

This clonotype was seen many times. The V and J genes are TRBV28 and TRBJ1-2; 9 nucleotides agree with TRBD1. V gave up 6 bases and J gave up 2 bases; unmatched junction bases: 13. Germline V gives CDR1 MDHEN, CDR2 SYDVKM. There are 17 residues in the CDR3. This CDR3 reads CASSRPRGGQGNYGYTF. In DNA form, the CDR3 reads TGTGCCAGCAGCCGCCCCCGGGGTGGACAGGGGAACTATGGCTACACCTTC.

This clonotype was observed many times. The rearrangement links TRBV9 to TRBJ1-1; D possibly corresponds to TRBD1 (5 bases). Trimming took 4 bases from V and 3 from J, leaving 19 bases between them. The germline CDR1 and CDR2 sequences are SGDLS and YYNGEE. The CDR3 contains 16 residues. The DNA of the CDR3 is TGTGCCAGCAGCCCTCGCAACAGGTTTTCGGACACTGAAGCTTTCTTT. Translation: CASSPRNRFSDTEAFF. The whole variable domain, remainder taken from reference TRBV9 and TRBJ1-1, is DSGVTQTPKHLITATGQRVTLRCSPRSGDLSVYWYQQSLDQGLQFLIQYYNGEERAKGNILERFSAQQFPDLHSELNLSSLELGDSALYFCASSPRNRFSDTEAFFGQGTRLTVV.

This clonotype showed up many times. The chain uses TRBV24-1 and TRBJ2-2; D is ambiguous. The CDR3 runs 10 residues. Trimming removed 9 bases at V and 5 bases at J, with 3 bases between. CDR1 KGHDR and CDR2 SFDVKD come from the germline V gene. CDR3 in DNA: TGTGCCACCGGAACCGGGGAGCTGTTTTTT. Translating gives CATGTGELFF.

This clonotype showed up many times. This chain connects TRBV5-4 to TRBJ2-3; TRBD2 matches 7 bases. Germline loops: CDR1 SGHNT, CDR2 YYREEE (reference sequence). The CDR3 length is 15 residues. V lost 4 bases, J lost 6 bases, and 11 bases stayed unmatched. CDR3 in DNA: TGTGCCAGCAGCATCCAGGGCGGGAGCGGGGATACGCAGTATTTT. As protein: CASSIQGGSGDTQYF.

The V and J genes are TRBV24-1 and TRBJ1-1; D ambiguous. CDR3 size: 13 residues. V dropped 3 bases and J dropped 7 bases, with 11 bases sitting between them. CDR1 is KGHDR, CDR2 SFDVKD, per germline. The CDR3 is CATSDGQAVEAFF. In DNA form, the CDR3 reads TGTGCCACCAGTGATGGGCAGGCGGTTGAAGCTTTCTTT.

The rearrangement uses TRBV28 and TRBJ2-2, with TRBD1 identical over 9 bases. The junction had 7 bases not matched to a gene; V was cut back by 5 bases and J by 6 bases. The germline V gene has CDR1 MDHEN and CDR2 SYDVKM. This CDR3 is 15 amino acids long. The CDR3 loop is CASSLNRGPAGELFF. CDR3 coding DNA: TGTGCCAGCAGTCTAAACAGGGGGCCGGCCGGGGAGCTGTTTTTT.

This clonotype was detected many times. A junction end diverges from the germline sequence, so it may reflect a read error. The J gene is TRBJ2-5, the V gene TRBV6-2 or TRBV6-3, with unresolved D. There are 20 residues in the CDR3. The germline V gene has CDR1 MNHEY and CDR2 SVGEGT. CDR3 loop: CASSYGIQGSRALWREPQYF. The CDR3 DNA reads TGTGCCAGCAGTTACGGGATCCAAGGGTCCCGGGCCCTTTGGCGAGAGCCCCAGTACTTC.

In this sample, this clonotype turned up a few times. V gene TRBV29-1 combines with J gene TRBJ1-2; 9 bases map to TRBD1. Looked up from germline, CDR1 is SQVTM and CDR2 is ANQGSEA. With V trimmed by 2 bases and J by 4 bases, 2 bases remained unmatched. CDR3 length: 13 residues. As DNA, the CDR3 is TGCAGCGTTGAAAAGGGACAGGGCTATGGCTACACCTTC. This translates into CSVEKGQGYGYTF.

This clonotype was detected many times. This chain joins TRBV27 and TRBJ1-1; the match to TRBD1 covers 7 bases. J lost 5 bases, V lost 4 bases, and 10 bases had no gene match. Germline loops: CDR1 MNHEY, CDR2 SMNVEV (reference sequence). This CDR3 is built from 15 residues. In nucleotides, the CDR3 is TGTGCCAGCAGTTCCCGCGACAGGGTCGATACTGAAGCTTTCTTT. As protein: CASSSRDRVDTEAFF.

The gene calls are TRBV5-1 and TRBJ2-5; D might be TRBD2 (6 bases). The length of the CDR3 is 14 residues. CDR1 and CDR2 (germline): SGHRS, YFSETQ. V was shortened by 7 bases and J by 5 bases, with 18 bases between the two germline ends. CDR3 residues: CASCVGGDGETQYF. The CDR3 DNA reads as TGCGCCAGCTGTGTCGGCGGGGATGGGGAGACCCAGTACTTC.

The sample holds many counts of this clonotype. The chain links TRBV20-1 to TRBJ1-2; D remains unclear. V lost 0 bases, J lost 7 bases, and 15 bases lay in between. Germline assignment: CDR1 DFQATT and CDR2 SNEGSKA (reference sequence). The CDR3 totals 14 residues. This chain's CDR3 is CSARDSSRSGGYTF. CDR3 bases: TGCAGTGCTAGAGATAGCTCCCGCTCCGGTGGCTACACCTTC.

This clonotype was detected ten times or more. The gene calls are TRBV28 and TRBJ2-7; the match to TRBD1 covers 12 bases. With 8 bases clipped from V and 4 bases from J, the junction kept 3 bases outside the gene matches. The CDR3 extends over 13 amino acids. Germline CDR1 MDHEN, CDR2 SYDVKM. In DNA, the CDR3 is TGTGCCAGCCGGGACAGGGGGCCTTACGAGCAGTACTTC. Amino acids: CASRDRGPYEQYF. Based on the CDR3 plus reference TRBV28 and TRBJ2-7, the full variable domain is DVKVTQSSRYLVKRTGEKVFLECVQDMDHENMFWYRQDPGLGLRLIYFSYDVKMKEKGDIPEGYSVSREKKERFSLILESASTNQTSMYLCASRDRGPYEQYFGPGTRLTVT.

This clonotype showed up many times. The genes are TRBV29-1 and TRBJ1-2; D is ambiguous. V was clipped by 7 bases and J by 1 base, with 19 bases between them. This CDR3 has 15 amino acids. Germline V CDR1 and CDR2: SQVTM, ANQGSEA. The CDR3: CSARADGPNNYGYTF. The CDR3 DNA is TGCAGCGCCCGGGCCGATGGGCCCAATAACTATGGCTACACCTTC.

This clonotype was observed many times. CDR3 amino acids: CASRGSVAAHGTQYF. CDR3 sequence (DNA): TGTGCCAGCAGAGGAAGTGTGGCGGCTCACGGGACCCAGTACTTC. V gene TRBV27 combines with J gene TRBJ2-5, with unresolved D. This CDR3 spans 15 amino acids. The germline gives CDR1 MNHEY, CDR2 SMNVEV (reference sequence). V lost 6 bases to trimming and J lost 7 bases, with 21 bases between them.

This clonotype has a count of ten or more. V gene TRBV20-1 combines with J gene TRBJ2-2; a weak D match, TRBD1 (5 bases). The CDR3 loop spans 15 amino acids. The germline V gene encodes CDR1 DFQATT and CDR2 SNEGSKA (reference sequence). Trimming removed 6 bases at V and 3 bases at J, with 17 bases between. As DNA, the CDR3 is TGCAGTGCAGAGGTGGCAGGGTGGGACACCGGGGAGCTGTTTTTT. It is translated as CSAEVAGWDTGELFF.

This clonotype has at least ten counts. The CDR3 protein is CASSARDPYSGNTIYF. In DNA form, the CDR3 reads TGTGCCAGCAGCGCCCGGGATCCGTACTCTGGAAACACCATATATTTT. The J gene is TRBJ1-3, the V gene TRBV6-1; D is undetermined. This CDR3 has 16 amino acids. CDR1 MNHNS and CDR2 SASEGT come from the germline V gene. V was clipped by 6 bases and J by 0 bases, with 15 bases between them.